This T cell receptor beta chain was sequenced for a study of blood T cell repertoires in COVID-19. Study at large: The United States, Italy and Spain provided the acute and convalescent COVID-19 samples. T cells, B-cell-depleted T cells, or PBMCs supplied cDNA or gDNA.

This clone was seen a few times. Unmatched junction bases numbered 6, after V lost 0 bases and J lost 5 bases. CDR1 SGHRS and CDR2 YFSETQ come from the germline V gene. The CDR3 totals 16 residues. Produced via immunoSEQ multiplex PCR; TCRdb's table is partial and in-frame only. The table records roughly 300,000 clones, 70% to 90% of them present only once. This receptor was obtained from a woman aged 30 to 39 with COVID-19, enrolled during active disease. The sample comprised peripheral blood. The chain is built from TRBV5-1 and TRBJ2-1; 9 bases align to TRBD2. The CDR3 region is CASSLAPAGGHNEQFF. The CDR3 nucleotides are TGCGCCAGCAGCTTGGCGCCAGCGGGGGGTCACAATGAGCAGTTCTTC.